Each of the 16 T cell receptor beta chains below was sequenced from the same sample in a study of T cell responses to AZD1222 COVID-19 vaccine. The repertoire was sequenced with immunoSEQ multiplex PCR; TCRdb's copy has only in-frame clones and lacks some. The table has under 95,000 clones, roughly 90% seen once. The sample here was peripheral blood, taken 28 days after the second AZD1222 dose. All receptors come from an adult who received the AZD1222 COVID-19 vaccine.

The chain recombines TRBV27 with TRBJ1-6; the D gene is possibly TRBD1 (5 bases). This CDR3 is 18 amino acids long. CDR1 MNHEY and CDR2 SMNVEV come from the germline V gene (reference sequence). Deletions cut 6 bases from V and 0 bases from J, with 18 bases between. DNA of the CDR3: TGTGCCAGCAGGATTAGGGGCCCCAGGTACTCCTATAATTCACCCCTCCACTTT. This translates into CASRIRGPRYSYNSPLHF.

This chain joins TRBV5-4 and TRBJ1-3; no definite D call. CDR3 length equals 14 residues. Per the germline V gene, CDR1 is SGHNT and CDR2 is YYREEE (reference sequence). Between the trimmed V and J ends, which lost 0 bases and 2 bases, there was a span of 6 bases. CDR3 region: CASSLEGPGNTIYF. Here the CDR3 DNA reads TGTGCCAGCAGCTTGGAAGGGCCTGGAAACACCATATATTTT.

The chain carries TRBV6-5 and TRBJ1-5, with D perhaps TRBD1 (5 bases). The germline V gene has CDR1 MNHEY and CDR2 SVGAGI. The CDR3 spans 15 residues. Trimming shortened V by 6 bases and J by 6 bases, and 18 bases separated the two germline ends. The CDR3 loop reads CASSLEAGIGQPQHF. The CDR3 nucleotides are TGTGCCAGCAGCCTAGAGGCAGGGATCGGTCAGCCCCAGCATTTT.

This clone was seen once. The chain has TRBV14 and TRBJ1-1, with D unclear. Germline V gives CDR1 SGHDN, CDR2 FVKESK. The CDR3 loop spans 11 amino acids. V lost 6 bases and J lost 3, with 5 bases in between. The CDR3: CASSRDTEAFF. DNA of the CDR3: TGTGCCAGCAGTAGAGACACTGAAGCTTTCTTT. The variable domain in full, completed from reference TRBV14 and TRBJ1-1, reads EAGVTQFPSHSVIEKGQTVTLRCDPISGHDNLYWYRRVMGKEIKFLLHFVKESKQDESGMPNNRFLAERTGGTYSTLKVQPAELEDSGVYFCASSRDTEAFFGQGTRLTVV.

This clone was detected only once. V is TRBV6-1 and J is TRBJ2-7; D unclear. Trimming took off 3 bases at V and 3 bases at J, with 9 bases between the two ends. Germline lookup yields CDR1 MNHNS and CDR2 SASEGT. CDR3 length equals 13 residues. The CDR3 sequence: CASSEVKVYEQYF. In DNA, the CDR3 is TGTGCCAGCAGTGAGGTCAAGGTCTACGAGCAGTACTTC.

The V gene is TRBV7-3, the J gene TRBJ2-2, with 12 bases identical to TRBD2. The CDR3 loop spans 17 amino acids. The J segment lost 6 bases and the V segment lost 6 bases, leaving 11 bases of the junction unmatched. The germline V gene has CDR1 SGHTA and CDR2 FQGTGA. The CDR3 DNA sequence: TGTGCCAGCAGGGCCAACGGGCTAGCGGGAGGGTCCGGGGAGCTGTTTTTT. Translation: CASRANGLAGGSGELFF.

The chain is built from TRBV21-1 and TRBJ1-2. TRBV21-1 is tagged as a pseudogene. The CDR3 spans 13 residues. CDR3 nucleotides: TGTGCCAGCAGCGTCTTAAATCCGGATGGCTACACCTTC. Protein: CASSVLNPDGYTF.

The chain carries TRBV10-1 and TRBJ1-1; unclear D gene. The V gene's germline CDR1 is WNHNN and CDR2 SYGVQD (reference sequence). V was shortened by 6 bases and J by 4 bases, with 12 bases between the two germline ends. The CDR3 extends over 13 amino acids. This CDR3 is CASSRGWGTEAFF. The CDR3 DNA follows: TGCGCCAGCAGCCGCGGGTGGGGCACTGAAGCTTTCTTT.

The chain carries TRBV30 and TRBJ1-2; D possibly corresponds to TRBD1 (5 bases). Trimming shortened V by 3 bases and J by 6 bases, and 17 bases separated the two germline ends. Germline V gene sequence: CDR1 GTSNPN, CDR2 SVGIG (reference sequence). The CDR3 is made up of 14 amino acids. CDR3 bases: TGTGCCTGGAGCGACATCGGTACGGGACATGGCTACACCTTC. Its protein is CAWSDIGTGHGYTF.

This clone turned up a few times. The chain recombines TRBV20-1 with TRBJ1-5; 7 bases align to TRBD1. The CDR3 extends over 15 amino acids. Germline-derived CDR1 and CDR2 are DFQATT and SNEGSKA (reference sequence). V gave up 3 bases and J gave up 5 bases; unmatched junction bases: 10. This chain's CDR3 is CSASLPGGGHQPQHF. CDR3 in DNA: TGCAGTGCTAGTTTACCAGGGGGAGGTCATCAGCCCCAGCATTTT.

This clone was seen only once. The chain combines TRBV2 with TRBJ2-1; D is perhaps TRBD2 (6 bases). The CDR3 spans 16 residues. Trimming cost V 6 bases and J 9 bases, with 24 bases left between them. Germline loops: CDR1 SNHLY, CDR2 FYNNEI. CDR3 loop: CASSVSLGGFGLEQFF. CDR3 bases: TGTGCCAGCAGCGTATCGCTAGGAGGGTTTGGCCTTGAGCAGTTCTTC.

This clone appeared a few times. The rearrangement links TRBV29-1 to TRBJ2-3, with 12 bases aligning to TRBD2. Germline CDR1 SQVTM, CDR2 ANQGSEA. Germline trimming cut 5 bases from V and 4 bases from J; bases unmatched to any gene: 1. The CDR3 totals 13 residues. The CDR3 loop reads CSVRLAGADTQYF. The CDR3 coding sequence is TGCAGCGTTCGACTAGCGGGAGCAGATACGCAGTATTTT.

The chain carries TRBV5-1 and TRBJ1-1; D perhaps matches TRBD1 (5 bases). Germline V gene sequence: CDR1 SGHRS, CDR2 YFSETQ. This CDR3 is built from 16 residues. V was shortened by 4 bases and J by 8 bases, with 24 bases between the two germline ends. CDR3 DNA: TGCGCCAGCAGCCACCCCGGGGAGGGGCCGGCCATGGAAGCTTTCTTT. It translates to CASSHPGEGPAMEAFF.

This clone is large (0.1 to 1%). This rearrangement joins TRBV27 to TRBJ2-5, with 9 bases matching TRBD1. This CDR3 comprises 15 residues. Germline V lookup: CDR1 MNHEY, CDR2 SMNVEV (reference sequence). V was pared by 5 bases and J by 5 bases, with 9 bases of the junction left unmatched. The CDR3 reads CASSPQDRGRETQYF. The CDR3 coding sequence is TGTGCCAGCAGTCCCCAGGACAGGGGCAGGGAGACCCAGTACTTC.

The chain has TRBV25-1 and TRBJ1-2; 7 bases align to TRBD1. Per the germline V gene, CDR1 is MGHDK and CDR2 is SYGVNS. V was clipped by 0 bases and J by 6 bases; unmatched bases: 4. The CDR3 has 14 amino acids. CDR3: CASSEYAGGDGYTF. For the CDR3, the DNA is TGTGCCAGCAGTGAATATGCAGGGGGAGATGGCTACACCTTC.

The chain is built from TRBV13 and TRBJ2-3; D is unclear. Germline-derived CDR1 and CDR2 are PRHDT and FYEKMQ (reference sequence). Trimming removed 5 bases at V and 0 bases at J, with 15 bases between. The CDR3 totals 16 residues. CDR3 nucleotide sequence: TGTGCCAGCAGCCCCGTTAGTTCTCCTAGCACAGATACGCAGTATTTT. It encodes CASSPVSSPSTDTQYF.